This TCR beta chain was obtained from a study of blood T cells in healthy people across ages. Across the whole study: Capturing about one barcoded beta molecule per two T cells was achieved by template switching.

The study, taken as a whole, reports: Per-million-T-cell TCR beta diversity fell roughly linearly with age.

Individuals who donated were healthy Caucasians from Russia aged roughly 6 to 100. Germline CDR1 SQVTM, CDR2 ANQGSEA. V lost 4 bases and J lost 0, with 11 bases in between. The CDR3 sequence is 14 residues long. With a J-beta primer mix and a sample-barcoded 5' primer, a second PCR ran about 6 to 11 cycles. TCRdb ran MiXCR on the 5' RACE reads and lists one entry per CDR3 protein. The data hold approximately 790,000 distinct CDR3 sequences, with approximately 59% observed a single time. About this clonotype itself: Its antigen is not identified.

Sequencing was carried out using blood. The clonotype comes from a young man in good health. The rearrangement uses TRBV29-1 and TRBJ2-3; D is perhaps TRBD1 (6 bases). CDR3 coding DNA: TGCAGCGTTGGAACAGGGTTTAGCACAGATACGCAGTATTTT. This gives the protein CSVGTGFSTDTQYF.